The clone carrying this T cell receptor beta chain has just one count. The record originates from a study of CD8+ T cells in alopecia areata. CDR3 length: 13 amino acids. Germline-derived CDR1 and CDR2 are GTSNPN and SVGIG (reference sequence). Trimming removed 8 bases at V and 0 bases at J, with 13 bases between. Treatment reported: oral pan-JAK inhibitor, 5-10 mg twice daily. RNA was isolated and reverse transcribed to cDNA, the sequencing template. The repertoire was sequenced with immunoSEQ multiplex PCR; TCRdb's copy has only in-frame clones and lacks some. This sample has 190,000 or so clones; about 60% occur once, and the top ten carry 10% to 15%.

The chain carries TRBV30 and TRBJ1-1; tentative D call: TRBD1 (5 bases). The sample was CD8+ T cells sorted from blood, taken at week 24, from a patient treated with tofacitinib. The receptor was derived from a human donor with alopecia areata. The chain's CDR3 is CAAHPGVNTEAFF. DNA for the CDR3: TGTGCCGCCCATCCGGGGGTGAACACTGAAGCTTTCTTT.